Listed here are 16 T cell receptor beta chains from one sample, sequenced in a study of cytomegalovirus exposure and HLA in healthy donors. The primer mix had 60 Vbeta and 13 Jbeta primers. Data came from immunoSEQ multiplex PCR; TCRdb stores just in-frame clones and leaves some out. The repertoire holds roughly 150,000 clones, with over 60% as singletons. Sequencing used PBMCs. These receptors were collected from a male donor in good health and CMV-seronegative.

In regard to this clone: An end of the junction differs from the germline gene, which may be a read error. This chain connects TRBV6-1 to TRBJ2-7, with D possibly TRBD2 on 6 matching bases. From germline, CDR1 is MNHNS and CDR2 SASEGT. This CDR3 has 14 amino acids. DNA for the CDR3: TGTGCCAGCAGGCTCGGGACTTCTCTTTACGGGCAGTACTTC. It translates to CASRLGTSLYGQYF.

This chain joins TRBV6-1 and TRBJ1-3; no definite D call. The CDR3 spans 15 residues. The V end was cut by 4 bases, the J end by 4 bases, with 14 bases between. Germline-derived CDR1 and CDR2 are MNHNS and SASEGT. CDR3 bases: TGTGCCAGCAGTGGAGTAGGACTGGGAGGAAACACCATATATTTT. Protein: CASSGVGLGGNTIYF.

The chain couples TRBV6-6 to TRBJ2-5, with 8 positions matching TRBD2. Germline CDR1 MNHNY, CDR2 SVGAGI (reference sequence). The length of the CDR3 is 15 residues. Trimming at V came to 0 bases and at J to 1 base, leaving 1 base not matched to a gene. The CDR3 reads CASSYSGTSQETQYF. CDR3 DNA sequence: TGTGCCAGCAGTTACTCGGGGACTAGCCAAGAGACCCAGTACTTC.

The rearrangement uses TRBV29-1 and TRBJ1-1; 8 nucleotides line up with TRBD1. V was clipped by 1 base and J by 2 bases; unmatched bases: 3. The length of the CDR3 is 14 residues. Germline lookup yields CDR1 SQVTM and CDR2 ANQGSEA. This CDR3 reads CSVEVTGANTEAFF. The CDR3 coding sequence is TGCAGCGTTGAAGTGACAGGGGCCAACACTGAAGCTTTCTTT.

V usage is TRBV5-4 and J usage is TRBJ1-6; D is ambiguous. The CDR3 covers 17 residues. The germline V gene has CDR1 SGHNT and CDR2 YYREEE (reference sequence). Between the trimmed V and J ends, which lost 4 bases and 0 bases, there was a span of 14 bases. Written as DNA, the CDR3 is TGTGCCAGCAGCCTTAGAGGATCTAGCTCCTATAATTCACCCCTCCACTTT. Its translation is CASSLRGSSSYNSPLHF.

The chain links TRBV11-3 to TRBJ1-1; TRBD1 might be the D (5 bases). This CDR3 contains 13 residues. V lost 6 bases to trimming and J lost 4 bases, with 12 bases between them. Per germline, CDR1 SGHNT and CDR2 YENEEA. The CDR3 is CASRPSGGTEAFF. CDR3 sequence (DNA): TGTGCCAGCAGACCATCCGGGGGCACTGAAGCTTTCTTT.

The V and J genes are TRBV6-6 and TRBJ1-2, with D possibly matching TRBD1 (6 bases). Between the trimmed V and J ends, which lost 2 bases and 4 bases, there was a span of 14 bases. Germline V gene lookup returns CDR1 MNHNY and CDR2 SVGAGI (reference sequence). CDR3 size: 15 residues. Here the CDR3 DNA reads TGTGCCAGCAGTTACGTTAACAGGGAGGGCTATGGCTACACCTTC. It encodes CASSYVNREGYGYTF.

The rearrangement uses TRBV5-4 and TRBJ1-5, with 7 bases identical to TRBD1. The germline gives CDR1 SGHNT, CDR2 YYREEE (reference sequence). V dropped 4 bases and J dropped 2; count of bases not matched to a gene: 9. CDR3 length equals 16 residues. The CDR3 loop is CASSLINRGGNQPQHF. CDR3 nucleotides: TGTGCCAGCAGCCTGATAAACAGGGGTGGCAATCAGCCCCAGCATTTT.

This chain joins TRBV5-6 and TRBJ2-7, with D unclear. V lost 4 bases, J lost 3 bases, and 14 bases lay in between. The CDR3 covers 14 residues. Germline loops: CDR1 SGHDT, CDR2 YYEEEE. CDR3: CASSPGSFIYEQYF. The CDR3 DNA is TGTGCCAGCAGCCCCGGGTCATTCATCTACGAGCAGTACTTC.

This sequence joins TRBV30 and TRBJ2-5, with D unclear. Trimming cost V 1 base and J 6 bases, with 18 bases left between them. This CDR3 is 15 amino acids long. The germline gives CDR1 GTSNPN, CDR2 SVGIG (reference sequence). The CDR3 DNA is TGTGCCTGGAGTGGCTCAACTTCCATGCGGAAGACCCAGTACTTC. This sequence encodes CAWSGSTSMRKTQYF. Looking up the rest from reference TRBV30 and TRBJ2-5 gives the full variable domain: SQTIHQWPATLVQPVGSPLSLECTVEGTSNPNLYWYRQAAGRGLQLLFYSVGIGQISSEVPQNLSASRPQDRQFILSSKKLLLSDSGFYLCAWSGSTSMRKTQYFGPGTRLLVL.

This clone has more than one count but fewer than ten. The chain joins TRBV11-3 to TRBJ2-5; maybe TRBD1 (6 bases). V was pared by 1 base and J by 4 bases, with 16 bases between. Germline V gene data show CDR1 as SGHNT and CDR2 as YENEEA. There are 16 residues in the CDR3. This chain's CDR3 is CASSLGQETPGETQYF. The CDR3, as DNA: TGTGCCAGCAGCTTAGGACAGGAGACCCCTGGAGAGACCCAGTACTTC.

As concerns this clone: Other DNA sequences in the sample encode the same CDR3. The CDR3 spells CASSLGGGYTF. The CDR3 DNA sequence: TGTGCCAGCAGCTTAGGAGGGGGCTACACCTTC. V gene TRBV7-2 combines with J gene TRBJ1-2; D is ambiguous. CDR3 length: 11 amino acids. The germline V gene encodes CDR1 SGHTA and CDR2 FQGNSA. Deletions cut 1 base from V and 8 bases from J, with 5 bases between.

The chain carries TRBV5-4 and TRBJ1-3, with D possibly being TRBD1 (5 bases). V was clipped by 3 bases and J by 5 bases, with 9 bases between them. The CDR3 length is 13 residues. Germline V gene sequence: CDR1 SGHNT, CDR2 YYREEE (reference sequence). CDR3 sequence: CASSSTDRNTIYF. In DNA form, the CDR3 reads TGTGCCAGCAGCTCGACAGACAGAAACACCATATATTTT.

This clone was seen only a few times. The CDR3 DNA follows: TGCGCCAGCAGTTACCGGGACAGGGGCTTCACCGGGGAGCTGTTTTTT. Amino acid sequence: CASSYRDRGFTGELFF. The chain is built from TRBV5-1 and TRBJ2-2; 10 bases align to TRBD1. The ends lost 5 bases at V and 4 bases at J; junction bases unmatched: 8. CDR3 length: 16 residues. Looked up from germline, CDR1 is SGHRS and CDR2 is YFSETQ.

The chain links TRBV6-1 to TRBJ1-4; 7 nucleotides match TRBD1. CDR3 length equals 16 residues. V lost 4 bases and J lost 5; bases outside the gene matches: 10. Germline assignment: CDR1 MNHNS and CDR2 SASEGT. The CDR3 sequence: CASSAFTGTENEKLFF. Written as DNA, the CDR3 is TGTGCCAGCAGTGCCTTCACCGGGACAGAAAATGAAAAACTGTTTTTT.

The gene calls are TRBV7-2 and TRBJ1-1; 8 nucleotides match TRBD1. Germline assignment: CDR1 SGHTA and CDR2 FQGNSA. The CDR3 runs 15 residues. With V trimmed by 4 bases and J by 5 bases, 9 bases remained unmatched. The CDR3 bases are TGTGCCAGCAGCTCCGACAGGGGTAGTTGGACTGAAGCTTTCTTT. Its protein product is CASSSDRGSWTEAFF.